The clone carrying this TCR beta chain showed up just a few times. A single record per CDR3 protein comes from TCRdb applying MiXCR to the 5' RACE reads. The sample holds 620,000 or so distinct CDR3 sequences, less than 20% seen once. This specimen comes from a study of T cells after yellow fever vaccination. The specimen was PBMCs, collected 5 days after the first yellow fever vaccination. The receptor's source is a man aged 18 to 35 who received the YFV17D yellow fever vaccine.

Here the CDR3 DNA reads TGCAGTGCTAGACGGGGGATGCGGCTGAATCAGCCCCAGCATTTT. Its translation: CSARRGMRLNQPQHF. This chain connects TRBV20-1 to TRBJ1-5; D possibly corresponds to TRBD1 (5 bases). This CDR3 is built from 15 residues. Trimming took off 2 bases at V and 4 bases at J, with 15 bases between the two ends. The germline V gene encodes CDR1 DFQATT and CDR2 SNEGSKA (reference sequence).